This is a list of T cell receptor beta chains from one sample in a study of blood T cell repertoires in COVID-19. Sequencing used immunoSEQ multiplex PCR; TCRdb keeps in-frame clones, though not all of them. The table lists about 120,000 clones, 78% of them singletons. Sequences were obtained from peripheral blood. Every receptor here comes from a man between 65 and 85 years old with acute or convalescent COVID-19. Both conserved end residues are part of each CDR3. Fields, in order: D gene, J gene, V gene, clone size, CDR3 protein, CDR3 DNA. The D gene is left open where the match is weak. Clone size is stated in some rows and not others, as once, few, many or a class when expanded.

d_gene: .
j_gene: TRBJ2-3
v_gene: TRBV5-1
abundance: .
CDR3aa: CASSLAGDTQYF
CDR3nt: TGCGCCAGCAGCTTGGCCGGTGATACGCAGTATTTT

d_gene: TRBD2
j_gene: TRBJ2-5
v_gene: TRBV9
abundance: .
CDR3aa: CASSIGLAEETQYF
CDR3nt: TGTGCCAGCAGCATCGGACTAGCGGAAGAGACCCAGTACTTC

d_gene: .
j_gene: TRBJ2-1
v_gene: TRBV6-5
abundance: few
CDR3aa: CASSYSVRDNEQFF
CDR3nt: TGTGCCAGCAGTTACTCGGTACGCGACAATGAGCAGTTCTTC

d_gene: .
j_gene: TRBJ2-5
v_gene: TRBV7-2
abundance: .
CDR3aa: CASSRDWRETQYF
CDR3nt: TGTGCCAGCAGCCGGGACTGGCGAGAGACCCAGTACTTC

d_gene: .
j_gene: TRBJ1-1
v_gene: TRBV6-6
abundance: .
CDR3aa: CASSPGFDTEAFF
CDR3nt: TGTGCCAGCAGTCCCGGGTTCGACACTGAAGCTTTCTTT

d_gene: .
j_gene: TRBJ2-3
v_gene: TRBV7-8
abundance: once
CDR3aa: CASSLRAYRLTDTQYF
CDR3nt: TGTGCCAGCAGCTTGAGGGCCTATAGACTCACAGATACGCAGTATTTT

d_gene: .
j_gene: TRBJ2-1
v_gene: TRBV7-2
abundance: .
CDR3aa: CASSLRGRYNEQFF
CDR3nt: TGTGCCAGCAGCCTAAGGGGCAGGTACAATGAGCAGTTCTTC

d_gene: TRBD1
j_gene: TRBJ1-2
v_gene: TRBV5-1
abundance: .
CDR3aa: CASSPDRDGYTF
CDR3nt: TGCGCCAGCAGCCCGGACAGGGATGGCTACACCTTC

d_gene: .
j_gene: TRBJ2-7
v_gene: TRBV12-5
abundance: .
CDR3aa: CASAPRTGISYEQYF
CDR3nt: TGTGCTAGTGCCCCCCGGACGGGAATTTCCTACGAGCAGTACTTC

d_gene: .
j_gene: TRBJ2-7
v_gene: TRBV6-6
abundance: .
CDR3aa: CASSYSVAPTYEQYF
CDR3nt: TGTGCCAGCAGTTACTCAGTGGCACCAACCTACGAGCAGTACTTC

d_gene: .
j_gene: TRBJ2-1
v_gene: TRBV27
abundance: .
CDR3aa: CASSGRTSSYNEQFF
CDR3nt: TGTGCCAGCAGTGGACGGACAAGCTCCTACAATGAGCAGTTCTTC

d_gene: TRBD2
j_gene: TRBJ2-7
v_gene: TRBV4-3
abundance: .
CDR3aa: CASSQDISGGPYEQYF
CDR3nt: TGCGCCAGCAGCCAAGATATTAGCGGGGGGCCCTACGAGCAGTACTTC

d_gene: .
j_gene: TRBJ2-1
v_gene: TRBV6-5
abundance: .
CDR3aa: CASSYVQSPRLEQFF
CDR3nt: TGTGCCAGCAGTTACGTGCAGTCCCCCCGCCTTGAGCAGTTCTTC

d_gene: TRBD2
j_gene: TRBJ2-1
v_gene: TRBV5-4
abundance: .
CDR3aa: CASSLKLAGGIDEQFF
CDR3nt: TGTGCCAGCAGCTTGAAACTAGCGGGGGGAATTGATGAGCAGTTCTTC

d_gene: .
j_gene: TRBJ1-2
v_gene: TRBV12-3/TRBV12-4
abundance: .
CDR3aa: CASHLGQGGGYTF
CDR3nt: TGTGCCAGCCACCTGGGGCAGGGAGGGGGCTACACCTTC

d_gene: .
j_gene: TRBJ1-1
v_gene: TRBV5-1
abundance: .
CDR3aa: CASSWGGTEAFF
CDR3nt: TGCGCCAGCAGCTGGGGAGGCACTGAAGCTTTCTTT